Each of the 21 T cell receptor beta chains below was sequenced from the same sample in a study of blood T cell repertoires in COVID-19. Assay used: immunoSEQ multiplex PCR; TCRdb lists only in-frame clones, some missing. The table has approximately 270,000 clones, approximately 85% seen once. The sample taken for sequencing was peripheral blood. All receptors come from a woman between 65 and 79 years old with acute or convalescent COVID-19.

The CDR3 spells CASSQGDRLFYGYTF. CDR3 nucleotides: TGTGCCAGCAGCCAGGGGGACAGGTTATTTTATGGCTACACCTTC. The V and J genes are TRBV5-6 and TRBJ1-2; 8 nucleotides line up with TRBD1. Germline trimming cut 4 bases from V and 5 bases from J; bases unmatched to any gene: 10. CDR3 length: 15 amino acids. Germline values: CDR1 SGHDT, CDR2 YYEEEE.

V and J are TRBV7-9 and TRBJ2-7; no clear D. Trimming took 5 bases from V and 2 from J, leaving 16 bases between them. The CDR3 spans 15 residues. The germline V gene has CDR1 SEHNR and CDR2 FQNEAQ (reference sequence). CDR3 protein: CASSPQTENPYEQYF. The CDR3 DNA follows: TGTGCCAGCAGCCCTCAGACTGAAAACCCCTACGAGCAGTACTTC. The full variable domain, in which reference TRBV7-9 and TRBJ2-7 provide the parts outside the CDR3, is DTGVSQNPRHKITKRGQNVTFRCDPISEHNRLYWYRQTLGQGPEFLTYFQNEAQLEKSRLLSDRFSAERPKGSFSTLEIQRTEQGDSAMYLCASSPQTENPYEQYFGPGTRLTVT.

The CDR3 DNA reads TGTGCCAGCAGTAGATCGAGACAGGGAGAGACCCAGTACTTC. Protein: CASSRSRQGETQYF. V gene TRBV28 combines with J gene TRBJ2-5, with 7 nucleotides matching TRBD1. The CDR3 has 14 amino acids. Germline CDR1 and CDR2: MDHEN and SYDVKM. With 5 bases clipped from V and 4 bases from J, the junction kept 7 bases outside the gene matches.

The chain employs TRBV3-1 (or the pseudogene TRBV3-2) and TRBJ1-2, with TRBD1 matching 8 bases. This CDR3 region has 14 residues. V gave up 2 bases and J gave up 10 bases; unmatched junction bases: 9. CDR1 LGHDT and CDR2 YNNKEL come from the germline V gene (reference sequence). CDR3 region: CASSQHRQGSDYTF. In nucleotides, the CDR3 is TGTGCCAGCAGCCAACATCGACAGGGGTCCGACTACACCTTC.

CDR3 residues: CASSRTIGEGGDGLFF. The CDR3 DNA follows: TGTGCCAGCAGCCGCACGATTGGGGAGGGCGGGGACGGACTGTTTTTT. This chain connects TRBV3-1 (or the pseudogene TRBV3-2) to TRBJ1-4, with D possibly matching TRBD1 (5 bases). The ends were cut back, 4 bases at V and 13 bases at J, with 25 bases in the middle. Looked up from germline, CDR1 is LGHDT and CDR2 is YNNKEL (reference sequence). The CDR3 is 16 residues long.

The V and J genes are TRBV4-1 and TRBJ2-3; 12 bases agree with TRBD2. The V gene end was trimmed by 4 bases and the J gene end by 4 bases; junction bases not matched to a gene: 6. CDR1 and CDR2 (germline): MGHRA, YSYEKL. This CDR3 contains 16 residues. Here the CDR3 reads CASSPSSGGAADTQYF. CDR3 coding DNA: TGCGCCAGCAGCCCATCTAGCGGGGGGGCCGCAGATACGCAGTATTTT.

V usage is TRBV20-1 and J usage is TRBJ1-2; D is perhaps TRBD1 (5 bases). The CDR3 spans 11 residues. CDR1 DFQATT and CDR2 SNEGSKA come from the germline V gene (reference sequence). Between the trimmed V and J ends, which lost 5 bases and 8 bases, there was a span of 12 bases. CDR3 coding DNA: TGCAGTGCTTCGTCGACAGCCGGCTACACCTTC. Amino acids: CSASSTAGYTF.

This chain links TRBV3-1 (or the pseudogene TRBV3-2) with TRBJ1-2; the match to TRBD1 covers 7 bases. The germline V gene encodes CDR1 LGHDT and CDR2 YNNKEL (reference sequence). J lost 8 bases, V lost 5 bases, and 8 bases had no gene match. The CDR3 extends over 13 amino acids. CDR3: CASSYEQGLGYTF. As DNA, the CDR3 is TGTGCCAGCAGCTACGAACAGGGGCTCGGCTACACCTTC.

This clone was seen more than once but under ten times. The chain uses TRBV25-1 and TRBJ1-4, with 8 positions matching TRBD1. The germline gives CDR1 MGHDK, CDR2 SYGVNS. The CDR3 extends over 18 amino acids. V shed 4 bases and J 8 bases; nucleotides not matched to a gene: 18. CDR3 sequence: CASSVYGTGPAPGEKLFF. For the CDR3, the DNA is TGTGCCAGCAGTGTTTACGGGACAGGACCAGCCCCCGGGGAAAAACTGTTTTTT.

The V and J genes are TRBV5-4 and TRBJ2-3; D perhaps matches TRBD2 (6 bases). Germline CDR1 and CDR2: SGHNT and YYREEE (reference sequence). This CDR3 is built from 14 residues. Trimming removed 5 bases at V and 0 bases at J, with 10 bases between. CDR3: CASSRETSTDTQYF. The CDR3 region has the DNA TGTGCCAGCAGTCGGGAGACAAGCACAGATACGCAGTATTTT.

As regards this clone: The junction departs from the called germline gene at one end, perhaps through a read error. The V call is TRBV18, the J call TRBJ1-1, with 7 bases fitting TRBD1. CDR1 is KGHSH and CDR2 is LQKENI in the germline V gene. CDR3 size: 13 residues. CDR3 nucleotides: TGTGCCAGCTCACCAATGGGGACAGACTCGCCTCAATTT. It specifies CASSPMGTDSPQF. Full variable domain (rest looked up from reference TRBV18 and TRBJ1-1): NAGVMQNPRHLVRRRGQEARLRCSPMKGHSHVYWYRQLPEEGLKFMVYLQKENIIDESGMPKERFSAEFPKEGPSILRIQQVVRGDSAAYFCASSPMGTDSPQFGQGTRLTVV.

CDR3 region: CASSQDPQDYNEQFF. Here the CDR3 DNA reads TGTGCCAGCAGCCAAGATCCGCAGGATTACAATGAGCAGTTCTTC. The chain has TRBV4-2 and TRBJ2-1; D remains ambiguous. The germline CDR1 and CDR2 sequences are LGHNA and YNFKEQ. The CDR3 length is 15 residues. The V end was cut by 0 bases, the J end by 4 bases, with 10 bases between.

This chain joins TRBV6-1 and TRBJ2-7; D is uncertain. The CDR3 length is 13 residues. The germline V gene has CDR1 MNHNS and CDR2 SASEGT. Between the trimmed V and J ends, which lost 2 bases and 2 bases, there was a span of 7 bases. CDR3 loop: CASSENGAYEQYF. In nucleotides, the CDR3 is TGTGCCAGCAGTGAAAACGGAGCCTACGAGCAGTACTTC.

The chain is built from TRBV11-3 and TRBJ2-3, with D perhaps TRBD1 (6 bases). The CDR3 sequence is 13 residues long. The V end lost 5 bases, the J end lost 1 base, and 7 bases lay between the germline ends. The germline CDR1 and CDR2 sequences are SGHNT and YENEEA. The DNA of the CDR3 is TGTGCCAGCAGCCCAGGGGGCACAGATACGCAGTATTTT. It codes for CASSPGGTDTQYF. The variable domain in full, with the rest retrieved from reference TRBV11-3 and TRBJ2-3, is EAGVVQSPRYKIIEKKQPVAFWCNPISGHNTLYWYLQNLGQGPELLIRYENEEAVDDSQLPKDRFSAERLKGVDSTLKIQPAELGDSAVYLCASSPGGTDTQYFGPGTRLTVL.

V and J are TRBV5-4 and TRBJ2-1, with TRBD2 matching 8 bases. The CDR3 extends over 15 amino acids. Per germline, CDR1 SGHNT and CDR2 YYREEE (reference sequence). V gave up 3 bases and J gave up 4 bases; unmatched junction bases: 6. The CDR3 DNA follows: TGTGCCAGCAGCTCCGCGGGGGGAACGTACAATGAGCAGTTCTTC. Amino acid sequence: CASSSAGGTYNEQFF.

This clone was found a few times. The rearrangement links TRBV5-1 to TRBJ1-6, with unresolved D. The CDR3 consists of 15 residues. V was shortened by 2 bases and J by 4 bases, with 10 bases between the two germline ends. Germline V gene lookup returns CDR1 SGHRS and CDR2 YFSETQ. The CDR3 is CASSFGDGYNSPLHF. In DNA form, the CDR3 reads TGCGCCAGCAGCTTCGGAGACGGTTATAATTCACCCCTCCACTTT.

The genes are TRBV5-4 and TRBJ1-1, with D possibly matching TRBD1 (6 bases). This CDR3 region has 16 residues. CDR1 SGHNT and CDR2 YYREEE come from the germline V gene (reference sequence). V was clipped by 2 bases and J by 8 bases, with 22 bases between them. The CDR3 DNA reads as TGTGCCAGCAGCTTAGGATCCCGGGCCACCACAGGGGAAGCTTTCTTT. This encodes CASSLGSRATTGEAFF.

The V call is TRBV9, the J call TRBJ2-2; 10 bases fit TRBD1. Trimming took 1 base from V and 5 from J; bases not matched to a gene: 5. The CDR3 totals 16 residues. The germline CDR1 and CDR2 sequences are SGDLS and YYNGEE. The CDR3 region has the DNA TGTGCCAGCAGCGTAAGACAGGGGGCTAAAACCGGGGAGCTGTTTTTT. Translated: CASSVRQGAKTGELFF.

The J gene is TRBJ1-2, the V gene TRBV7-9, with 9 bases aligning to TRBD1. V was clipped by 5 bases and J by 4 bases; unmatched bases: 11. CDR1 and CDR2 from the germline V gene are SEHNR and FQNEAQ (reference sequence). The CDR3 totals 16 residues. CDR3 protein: CASSPPGGQGIYGYTF. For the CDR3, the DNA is TGTGCCAGCAGCCCCCCGGGGGGACAGGGCATCTATGGCTACACCTTC.

CDR3 loop: CASSHRQGPQETQYF. CDR3 nucleotides: TGTGCCAGCAGCCATCGACAGGGCCCCCAAGAGACCCAGTACTTC. The chain carries TRBV11-3 and TRBJ2-5; TRBD1 agrees at 7 bases. CDR1 and CDR2 from the germline V gene are SGHNT and YENEEA. There are 15 residues in the CDR3. J lost 1 base, V lost 5 bases, and 7 bases had no gene match.

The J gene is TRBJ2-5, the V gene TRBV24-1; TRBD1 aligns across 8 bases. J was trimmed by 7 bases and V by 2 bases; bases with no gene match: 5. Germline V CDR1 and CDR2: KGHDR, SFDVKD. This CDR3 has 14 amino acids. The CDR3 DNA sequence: TGTGCCACCAGTGATTCCGCAGACAGGGGGACCCAGTACTTC. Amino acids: CATSDSADRGTQYF.